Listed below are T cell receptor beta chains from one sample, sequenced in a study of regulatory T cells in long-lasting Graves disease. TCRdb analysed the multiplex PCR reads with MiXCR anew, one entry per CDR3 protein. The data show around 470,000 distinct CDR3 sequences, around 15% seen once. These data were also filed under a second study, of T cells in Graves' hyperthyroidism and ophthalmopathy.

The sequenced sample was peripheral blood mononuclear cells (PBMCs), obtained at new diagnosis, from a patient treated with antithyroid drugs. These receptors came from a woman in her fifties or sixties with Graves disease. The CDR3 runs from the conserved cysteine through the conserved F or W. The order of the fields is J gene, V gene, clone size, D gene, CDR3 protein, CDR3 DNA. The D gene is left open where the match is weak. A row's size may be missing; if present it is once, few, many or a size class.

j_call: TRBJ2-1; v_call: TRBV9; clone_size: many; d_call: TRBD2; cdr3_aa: CASSTTPGLDVGEQFF; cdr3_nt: TGTGCCAGCAGCACGACCCCGGGACTAGATGTCGGTGAGCAGTTCTTC
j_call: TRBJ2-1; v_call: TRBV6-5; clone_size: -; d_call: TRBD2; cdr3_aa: CASSSRWREGQDNEQFF; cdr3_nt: TGTGCCAGCAGTTCCCGGTGGCGGGAGGGCCAAGACAATGAGCAGTTCTTC
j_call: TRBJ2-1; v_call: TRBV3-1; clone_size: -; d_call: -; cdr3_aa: CASSRTSQDEQFF; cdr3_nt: TGTGCCAGCAGCCGGACCTCCCAGGATGAGCAGTTCTTC
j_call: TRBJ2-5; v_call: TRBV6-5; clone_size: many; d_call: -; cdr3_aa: CASSYSLYEETQYF; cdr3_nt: TGTGCCAGCAGTTACTCGCTTTATGAAGAGACCCAGTACTTC
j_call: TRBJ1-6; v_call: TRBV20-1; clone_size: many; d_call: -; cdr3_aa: CSADERGGNSPLHF; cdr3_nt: TGCAGTGCCGATGAACGGGGAGGTAATTCACCCCTCCACTTT
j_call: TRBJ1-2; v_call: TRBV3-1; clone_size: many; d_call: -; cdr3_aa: CASSQDPYGYTF; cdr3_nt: TGTGCCAGCAGCCAGGACCCCTATGGCTACACCTTC
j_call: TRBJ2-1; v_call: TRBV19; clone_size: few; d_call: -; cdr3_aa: CASSITSSNEQFF; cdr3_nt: TGTGCCAGTAGTATAACTAGCTCCAATGAGCAGTTCTTC
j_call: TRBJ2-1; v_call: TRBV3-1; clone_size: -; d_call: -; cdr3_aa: CASSQEAIGSYNEQFF; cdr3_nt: TGTGCCAGCAGCCAAGAAGCCATTGGCTCCTACAATGAGCAGTTCTTC
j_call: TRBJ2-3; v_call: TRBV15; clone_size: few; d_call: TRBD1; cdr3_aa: CATSGRQGDGTDTQYF; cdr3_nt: TGTGCCACCAGCGGACGACAGGGGGATGGGACAGATACGCAGTATTTT
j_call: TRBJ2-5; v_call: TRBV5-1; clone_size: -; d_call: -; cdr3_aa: CASSAGPGVQETQYF; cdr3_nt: TGCGCCAGCAGCGCCGGCCCAGGAGTTCAAGAGACCCAGTACTTC
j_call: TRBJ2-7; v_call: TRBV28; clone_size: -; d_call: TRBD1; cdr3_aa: CASSLPTPGTGGRSYEQYF; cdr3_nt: TGTGCCAGCAGTTTACCCACCCCCGGGACAGGTGGACGATCCTACGAGCAGTACTTC
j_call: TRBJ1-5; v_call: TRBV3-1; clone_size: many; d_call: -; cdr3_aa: CASSQAGTSYSNQPQHF; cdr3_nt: TGTGCCAGCAGCCAAGCCGGGACGAGTTATAGCAATCAGCCCCAGCATTTT
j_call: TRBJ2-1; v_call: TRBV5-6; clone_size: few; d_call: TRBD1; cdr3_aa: CASSPPGTGLYNEQFF; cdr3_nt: TGTGCCAGCAGCCCCCCCGGGACAGGGTTATACAATGAGCAGTTCTTC
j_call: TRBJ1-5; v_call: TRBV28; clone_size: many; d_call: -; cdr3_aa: CASSLPQRGQPQHF; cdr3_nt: TGTGCCAGCAGCCTACCCCAAAGGGGGCAGCCCCAGCATTTT
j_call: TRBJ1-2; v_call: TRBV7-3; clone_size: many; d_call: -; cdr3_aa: CASSLSGYTF; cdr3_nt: TGTGCCAGCAGCTTAAGTGGCTACACCTTC
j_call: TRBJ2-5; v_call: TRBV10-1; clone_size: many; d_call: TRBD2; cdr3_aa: CASSESGLAGGPQETQYF; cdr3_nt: TGCGCCAGCAGTGAGTCTGGGCTAGCGGGAGGACCCCAAGAGACCCAGTACTTC
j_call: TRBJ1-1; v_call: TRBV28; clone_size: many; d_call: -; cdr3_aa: CASSRPDKGNTEAFF; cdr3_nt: TGTGCCAGCAGTCGACCCGACAAGGGAAATACTGAAGCTTTCTTT
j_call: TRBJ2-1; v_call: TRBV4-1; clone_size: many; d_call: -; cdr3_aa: CASSPQTRRGYNEQFF; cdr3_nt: TGCGCCAGCAGCCCCCAGACTAGACGAGGTTACAATGAGCAGTTCTTC
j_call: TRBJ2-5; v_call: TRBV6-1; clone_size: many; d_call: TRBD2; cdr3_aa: CASSLTSGRVQETQYF; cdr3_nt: TGTGCCAGCAGTCTGACTAGCGGGAGGGTGCAAGAGACCCAGTACTTC
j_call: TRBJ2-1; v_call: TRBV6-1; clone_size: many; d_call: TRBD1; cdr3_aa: CASRGQVTLYEQFF; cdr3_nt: TGTGCCAGCAGGGGACAGGTAACCCTCTATGAGCAGTTCTTC
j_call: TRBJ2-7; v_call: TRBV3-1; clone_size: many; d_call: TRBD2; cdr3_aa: CASSQDRLLAGVSYEQYF; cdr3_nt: TGTGCCAGCAGCCAAGATCGCCTACTAGCGGGAGTATCCTACGAGCAGTACTTC
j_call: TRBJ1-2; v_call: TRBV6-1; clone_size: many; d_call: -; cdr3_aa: CASSPAGSRGYTF; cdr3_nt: TGTGCCAGCAGCCCCGCGGGGAGCCGTGGCTACACCTTC
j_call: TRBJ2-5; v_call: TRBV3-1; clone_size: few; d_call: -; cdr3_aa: CASSQRAGKETQYF; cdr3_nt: TGTGCCAGCAGCCAACGGGCAGGTAAAGAGACCCAGTACTTC
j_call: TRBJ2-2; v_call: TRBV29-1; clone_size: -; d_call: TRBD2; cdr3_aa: CSVGYSGRVYTGELFF; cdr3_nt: TGCAGCGTTGGGTATAGCGGGAGGGTTTACACCGGGGAGCTGTTTTTT
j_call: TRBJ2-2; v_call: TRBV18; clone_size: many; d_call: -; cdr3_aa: CASSRRGANTGELFF; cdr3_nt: TGTGCCAGCTCACGAAGGGGCGCGAACACCGGGGAGCTGTTTTTT
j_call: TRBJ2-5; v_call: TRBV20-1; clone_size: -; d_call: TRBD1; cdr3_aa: CSARPPRGHQETQYF; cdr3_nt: TGCAGTGCAAGACCCCCCAGGGGGCACCAAGAGACCCAGTACTTC
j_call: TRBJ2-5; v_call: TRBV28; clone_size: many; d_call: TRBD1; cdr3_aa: CASSLGTAIKEETQYF; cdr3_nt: TGTGCCAGCAGTTTGGGGACAGCCATCAAAGAAGAGACCCAGTACTTC
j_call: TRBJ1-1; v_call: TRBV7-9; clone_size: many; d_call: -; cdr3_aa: CASSLGEGRTEAFF; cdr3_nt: TGTGCCAGCAGCTTAGGTGAGGGGAGGACTGAAGCTTTCTTT
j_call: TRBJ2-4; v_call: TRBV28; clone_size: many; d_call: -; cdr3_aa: CASTKTGMGKNIQYF; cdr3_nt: TGTGCCAGCACCAAAACAGGGATGGGGAAAAACATTCAGTACTTC
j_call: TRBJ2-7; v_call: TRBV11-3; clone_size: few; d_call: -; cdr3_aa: CASSLDFLMRLSSYEQYF; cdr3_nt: TGTGCCAGCAGCTTAGACTTTCTTATGAGGCTCAGCTCCTACGAGCAGTACTTC
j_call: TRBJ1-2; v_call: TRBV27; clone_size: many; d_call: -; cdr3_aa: CASSFVGRNEYYGYTF; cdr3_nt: TGTGCCAGCAGTTTTGTGGGACGGAATGAGTACTATGGCTACACCTTC
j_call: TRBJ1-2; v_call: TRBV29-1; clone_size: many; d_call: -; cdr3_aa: CSVLNPAYGYTF; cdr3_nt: TGCAGCGTATTGAACCCGGCCTATGGCTACACCTTC
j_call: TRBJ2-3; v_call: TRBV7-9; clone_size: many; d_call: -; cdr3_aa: CASSLKGDGTDTQYF; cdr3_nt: TGTGCCAGCAGCTTAAAAGGGGATGGGACAGATACGCAGTATTTT
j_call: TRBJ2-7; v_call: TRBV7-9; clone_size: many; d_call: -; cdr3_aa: CASSLDADSYEQYF; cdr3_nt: TGTGCCAGCAGCTTAGATGCAGACTCCTACGAGCAGTACTTC
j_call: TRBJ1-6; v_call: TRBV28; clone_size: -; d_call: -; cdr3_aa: CASSSGQWDSPLHF; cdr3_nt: TGTGCCAGCAGTTCGGGACAATGGGATTCACCCCTCCACTTT
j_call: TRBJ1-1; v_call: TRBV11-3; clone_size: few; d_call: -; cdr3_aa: CASSLGAGVANTEAFF; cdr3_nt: TGTGCCAGCAGCTTGGGGGCTGGGGTGGCGAACACTGAAGCTTTCTTT
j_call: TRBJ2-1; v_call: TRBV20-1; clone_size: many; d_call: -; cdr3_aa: CSADGQERQFF; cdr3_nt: TGCAGTGCCGACGGGCAGGAACGGCAGTTCTTC
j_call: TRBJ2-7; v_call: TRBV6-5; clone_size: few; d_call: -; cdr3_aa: CASSYQQGSEQYF; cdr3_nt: TGTGCCAGCAGTTACCAACAGGGAAGCGAGCAGTACTTC
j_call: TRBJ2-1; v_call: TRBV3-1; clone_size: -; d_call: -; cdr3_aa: CASSQGGYVFF; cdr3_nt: TGTGCCAGCAGCCAAGGAGGGTATGTGTTCTTC
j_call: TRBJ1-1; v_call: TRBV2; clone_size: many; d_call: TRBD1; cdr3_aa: CASSVIGQGSTEAFF; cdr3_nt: TGTGCCAGCAGTGTCATAGGACAGGGCTCTACTGAAGCTTTCTTT
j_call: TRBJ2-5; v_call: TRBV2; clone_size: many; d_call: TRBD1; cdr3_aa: CASSEYRGRETQYF; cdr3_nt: TGTGCCAGCAGTGAGTACAGGGGGCGAGAGACCCAGTACTTC
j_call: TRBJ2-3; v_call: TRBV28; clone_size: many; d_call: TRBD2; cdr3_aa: CASSSGLAGATQYF; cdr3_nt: TGTGCCAGCAGTTCCGGACTAGCGGGAGCTACGCAGTATTTT
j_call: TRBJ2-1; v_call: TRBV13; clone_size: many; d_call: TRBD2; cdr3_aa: CASSSGLAATNEQFF; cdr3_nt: TGTGCCAGCAGCTCGGGACTAGCGGCAACAAATGAGCAGTTCTTC
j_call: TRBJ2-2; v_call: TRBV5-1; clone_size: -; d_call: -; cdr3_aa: CASSLAEVGEAGELFF; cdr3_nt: TGCGCCAGCAGCTTGGCCGAAGTAGGGGAAGCCGGGGAGCTGTTTTTT
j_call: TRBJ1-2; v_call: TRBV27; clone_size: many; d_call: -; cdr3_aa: CASSVDGYYGYTF; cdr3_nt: TGTGCCAGCAGTGTCGACGGCTACTATGGCTACACCTTC
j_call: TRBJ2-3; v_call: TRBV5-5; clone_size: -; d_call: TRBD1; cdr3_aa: CASSLQGRQTADTQYF; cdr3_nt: TGTGCCAGCAGCTTACAGGGGCGACAAACTGCAGATACGCAGTATTTT